These 5 T cell receptor beta chains were all obtained from the same sample, sequenced in a study of neurological immune-mediated disorders. TCRdb used MiXCR to reprocess the 5' RACE reads, holding one entry per CDR3 protein. This table holds approximately 100,000 distinct CDR3 sequences, 3.5% to 4% found once. Specimen: PBMCs. These receptors were collected from a woman between 18 and 29 years old with multiple sclerosis.

This clonotype was counted many times. The J gene is TRBJ2-7, the V gene TRBV7-3; 9 bases align to TRBD1. V shed 1 base, J shed 6 bases, and the junction held 7 bases outside the gene matches. The CDR3 runs 15 residues. From germline, CDR1 is SGHTA and CDR2 FQGTGA. CDR3 region: CASSLMGTGTFEQYF. CDR3 nucleotides: TGTGCCAGCAGCTTAATGGGGACAGGGACTTTCGAGCAGTACTTC.

This clonotype was counted many times. This CDR3 is CASSRASGNNEQFF. CDR3 DNA: TGCGCCAGCAGCCGAGCTAGCGGTAACAATGAGCAGTTCTTC. The J gene is TRBJ2-1, the V gene TRBV5-1, with 7 bases matching TRBD2. Germline CDR1 and CDR2: SGHRS and YFSETQ. J lost 5 bases, V lost 4 bases, and 6 bases had no gene match. The CDR3 covers 14 residues.

This clonotype was detected ten times or more. The chain employs TRBV20-1 and TRBJ2-7; 10 bases align to TRBD2. Germline CDR1 is DFQATT and CDR2 is SNEGSKA (reference sequence). CDR3 length: 14 amino acids. Trimming removed 6 bases from V and 4 bases from J; junction bases left unmatched: 9. DNA of the CDR3: TGCAGTGCAACCCTAGCGGGGGTTTCGTACGAGCAGTACTTC. Its protein product is CSATLAGVSYEQYF.

This clonotype was observed at least ten times. The genes are TRBV12-3 or TRBV12-4 and TRBJ1-2, with D perhaps TRBD1 (6 bases). The CDR3 loop spans 13 amino acids. Trimming left V 6 bases short and J 6 bases short, with 14 bases between. The CDR3: CASSYIGQNGYTF. The DNA of the CDR3 is TGTGCCAGCAGCTACATCGGACAGAATGGCTACACCTTC.

This clonotype was seen many times. The chain links TRBV2 to TRBJ1-6; D gene ambiguous. CDR1 SNHLY and CDR2 FYNNEI come from the germline V gene. This CDR3 spans 13 amino acids. The V end was cut by 4 bases, the J end by 5 bases, with 6 bases between. The CDR3 protein is CASSAGNNSPLHF. CDR3 DNA sequence: TGTGCCAGCAGTGCGGGAAATAATTCACCCCTCCACTTT.